This is a list of T cell receptor beta chains from one sample in a study of blood T cell repertoires in COVID-19. This table comes from immunoSEQ multiplex PCR, and its TCRdb copy is limited to in-frame clones, with some not included. This table has 250,000 to 300,000 clones, about 80% appearing once. Input material: PBMCs or T cells enriched from blood (not recorded which). These receptors came from a man aged 25 to 40 with acute COVID-19. The CDR3 runs from the conserved cysteine through the conserved F or W. D genes are given only for firm matches. Clone size is given for some rows only: seen once, a few or many times, or a class if the clone is expanded.

clone_size j_call d_call v_call cdr3_nt cdr3_aa
once TRBJ1-6 . TRBV30 TGTGCCTGGAGTTCTCCCTCTTGGGCCCGGAGGAACTCACCCCTCCACTTT CAWSSPSWARRNSPLHF
. TRBJ1-6 . TRBV7-2 TGTGCCAGCAGCCCGCCAGGTTCCTATTCACCCCTCCACTTT CASSPPGSYSPLHF
. TRBJ1-5 . TRBV3-1/TRBV3-2 TGTGCCAGCAGCCAGACGGGGATGAATCAGCCCCAGCATTTT CASSQTGMNQPQHF
. TRBJ1-2 . TRBV20-1 TGCAGTGCTAGTATGGCAGGGGTTAACTATGGCTACACCTTC CSASMAGVNYGYTF
few TRBJ1-5 . TRBV5-8 TGTGCCAGCAGCTTGCCTGGAGACAATCAGCCCCAGCATTTT CASSLPGDNQPQHF
. TRBJ2-1 . TRBV6-5 TGTGCCAGCAGACCAGGAGCGGCCCGCAATGAGCAGTTCTTC CASRPGAARNEQFF
. TRBJ1-6 . TRBV7-2 TGTGCCAGCGGGAGGGACAACTCACCCCTCCACTTT CASGRDNSPLHF
once TRBJ2-2 TRBD2 TRBV5-4 TGTGCCAGCAGCTTTCTAGCGGGGGGGCCGAGCACCGGGGAGCTGTTTTTT CASSFLAGGPSTGELFF
. TRBJ2-1 TRBD2 TRBV6-4 TGTGCCAGCAGTGACTCTCCTGACACTAGCGATCGGGTCTTC CASSDSPDTSDRVF
. TRBJ1-1 . TRBV20-1 TGCAGTGCCCCGGACAGTGAAGCTTTCTTT CSAPDSEAFF
. TRBJ2-1 TRBD2 TRBV30 TGTGCCTGGAATAGCGGGGAAGACAATGAGCAGTTCTTC CAWNSGEDNEQFF
. TRBJ1-6 TRBD1 TRBV9 TGTGCCAGCAGCTCAGACAGGGGGCAGTCCTATAATTCACCCCTCCACTTT CASSSDRGQSYNSPLHF
. TRBJ1-5 TRBD1 TRBV11-2 TGTGCCAGCAGCTTGGAGACAGGGACTCAGCCCCAGCATTTT CASSLETGTQPQHF
. TRBJ2-2 . TRBV6-6 TGTGCCAGCAGTTATTCGGAGGCGGAGGAGCTGTTTTTT CASSYSEAEELFF
. TRBJ1-2 TRBD1 TRBV7-2 TGTGCCAGCAGCTTACCGGGACAGGGGGTTTCCCGTGGCTACACCTTC CASSLPGQGVSRGYTF
. TRBJ2-3 . TRBV7-9 TGTGCCAGCAGCTTAAAAGAGGTTTACACAGATACGCAGTATTTT CASSLKEVYTDTQYF
. TRBJ2-1 TRBD2 TRBV5-8 TGTGCCGCCCCCCTGCAGGGAAAGACTAGCGGCTTCAACCCTTTCTTC CAAPLQGKTSGFNPFF
. TRBJ1-1 . TRBV15 TGTGCCACCAGCAGAGGCGCGCTCATGAACACTGAAGCTTTCTTT CATSRGALMNTEAFF
. TRBJ1-3 TRBD1 TRBV7-2 TGTGCCAGCAGCAGACCGGGACAGGGTAGTAGAAACACCATATATTTT CASSRPGQGSRNTIYF
. TRBJ1-5 TRBD1 TRBV5-6 TGTGCCAGCGGGACAGGCTATAGCAATCAGCCCCAGCATTTT CASGTGYSNQPQHF
. TRBJ2-1 TRBD2 TRBV4-2 TGTGCCAGCAGCCAAGCGCTAGCGGGAGTCTACGAGCAGTTCTTC CASSQALAGVYEQFF
few TRBJ1-1 TRBD1 TRBV11-1 TGTGCCAGCAGCCAGGACAGGGCGAACACTGAAGCTTTCTTT CASSQDRANTEAFF
. TRBJ1-3 . TRBV20-1 TGCAGTGCTAGTTCCACAGTATCTGGAAACACCATATATTTT CSASSTVSGNTIYF
. TRBJ1-4 . TRBV6-5 TGTGCCAGCAGCCAACCCACCAGGAAAAAACTGTTTTTT CASSQPTRKKLFF
. TRBJ2-2 . TRBV4-2 TGTGCCAGCAGCCAAGATAGAAGGGGCGCGTCCGGGGAGCTGTTTTTT CASSQDRRGASGELFF
. TRBJ1-1 . TRBV10-3 TGTGCCGTCCGAGGGTCTCTGACTGAAGCTTTCTTT CAVRGSLTEAFF
. TRBJ1-1 . TRBV6-5 TGTGCCAGCAGTTACCGGGAGGGTCGAGCTTTCTTT CASSYREGRAFF
. TRBJ1-2 . TRBV25-1 TGTGCCAGCAGTGAACCGGCGACAGGCGGTCTTGGCTACACCTTC CASSEPATGGLGYTF
. TRBJ1-5 TRBD1 TRBV2 TGTGCCAGCCACAGGGGGCGGAATCAGCCCCAGCATTTT CASHRGRNQPQHF
. TRBJ2-2 TRBD2 TRBV18 TGTGCCAGCTCACGTCTAGCGGACAACACCGGGGAGCTGTTTTTT CASSRLADNTGELFF
once TRBJ2-1 TRBD2 TRBV19 TGTGCCACCGCAGACCCTTGGACTAGCGGGAGCCGGTCTGTCAGTGAGCAGTTCTTC CATADPWTSGSRSVSEQFF
. TRBJ2-2 TRBD2 TRBV12-5 TGTGCTAGTGGCCACCTTAGCGGGATGCCCGGGGAGCTGTTTTTT CASGHLSGMPGELFF
. TRBJ1-2 TRBD1 TRBV3-1/TRBV3-2 TGTGCCAGCAGCCTCGACAGGGGGCCGGGTAAGGGCTACACCTTC CASSLDRGPGKGYTF
. TRBJ2-6 TRBD2 TRBV11-3 TGTGCCAGCAGCCCGTACTTAGCGGGTCGGCGTGCAGGGGCCAACGTCCTGACTTTC CASSPYLAGRRAGANVLTF
. TRBJ2-1 . TRBV24-1 TGTGCCACCAGTGATTTCGGCGGAGGACCCAATGAGCAGTTCTTC CATSDFGGGPNEQFF
. TRBJ1-1 . TRBV10-3 TGTGCCATCAGGGATTTAACAGGGAACACTGAAGCTTTCTTT CAIRDLTGNTEAFF
. TRBJ2-1 TRBD1 TRBV19 TGTGCCAGTAGTATAGAGACAGGGGGGAACAATGAGCAGTTCTTC CASSIETGGNNEQFF
. TRBJ2-3 TRBD2 TRBV5-1 TGCGCCAGCAGCTTGTCTGGGACTACCACGATTGATACGCAGTATTTT CASSLSGTTTIDTQYF
once TRBJ2-1 . TRBV9 TGTGCCAGCAGCGTAGAGGGGGAGAATGAGCAGTTCTTC CASSVEGENEQFF
. TRBJ2-5 . TRBV6-5 TGTGCCAGCAGTTACTCGCGAACAGCAGAGACCCAGTACTTC CASSYSRTAETQYF
. TRBJ1-1 . TRBV20-1 TGCAGTGCTACGTCTAATAAAGCTTTCTTT CSATSNKAFF
. TRBJ1-1 . TRBV3-1/TRBV3-2 TGTGCCAGCAGCCAAGGCTGGGGCGTCATGAACACTGAAGCTTTCTTT CASSQGWGVMNTEAFF
. TRBJ2-1 TRBD2 TRBV9 TGTGCCAGCAGCGTAGTGGCGGGAGGGACGGCGAATGAGCAGTTCTTC CASSVVAGGTANEQFF
. TRBJ2-1 . TRBV24-1 TGTGCCACCAGTGAACTGAATGAGCAGTTCTTC CATSELNEQFF
few TRBJ2-3 . TRBV3-1/TRBV3-2 TGTGCCAGCAGCCTATCTTTTCCAGATACGCAGTATTTT CASSLSFPDTQYF
. TRBJ2-4 . TRBV6-5 TGTGCCAGCAATGGTGCCGCCGGGGGCAAAAACATTCAGTACTTC CASNGAAGGKNIQYF
once TRBJ1-5 TRBD1 TRBV6-2/TRBV6-3 TGTGCCAGCAGTGGGGACAGCTATAGCAATCAGCCCCAGCATTTT CASSGDSYSNQPQHF
. TRBJ1-1 TRBD1 TRBV11-3 TGTGCCAGCAGTTATGGGACAGGGGGCGTTGAAGCTTTCTTT CASSYGTGGVEAFF
. TRBJ1-5 TRBD1 TRBV28 TGTGCCAGCCGACAGGGCGAGGTAGCCCAGCATTTT CASRQGEVAQHF
. TRBJ1-2 . TRBV6-5 TGTGCCAGCACCGGGAGCCCCTCGGAAGTGTTCTACACCTTC CASTGSPSEVFYTF
. TRBJ1-2 . TRBV24-1 TGTGCCACCAGTCCGGGACAAAACTATGGCTACACCTTC CATSPGQNYGYTF